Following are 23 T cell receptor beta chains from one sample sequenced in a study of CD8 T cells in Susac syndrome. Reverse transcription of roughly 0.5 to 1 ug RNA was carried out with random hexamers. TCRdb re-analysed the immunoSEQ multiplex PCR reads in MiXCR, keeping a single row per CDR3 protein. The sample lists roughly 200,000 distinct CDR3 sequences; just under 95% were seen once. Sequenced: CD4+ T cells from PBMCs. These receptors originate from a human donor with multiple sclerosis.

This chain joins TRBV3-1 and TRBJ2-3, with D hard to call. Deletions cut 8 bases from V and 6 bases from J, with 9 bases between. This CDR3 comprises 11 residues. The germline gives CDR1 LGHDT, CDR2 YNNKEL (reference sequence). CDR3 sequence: CASRRFDTQYF. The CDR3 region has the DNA TGTGCCAGCCGGCGGTTCGATACGCAGTATTTT.

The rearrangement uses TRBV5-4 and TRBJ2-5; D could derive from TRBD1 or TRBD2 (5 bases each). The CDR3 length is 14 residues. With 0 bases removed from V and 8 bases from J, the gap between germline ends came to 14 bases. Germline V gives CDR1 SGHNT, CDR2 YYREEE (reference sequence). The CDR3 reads CASSLGDRSTTQYF. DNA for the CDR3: TGTGCCAGCAGCTTGGGGGACCGCAGTACAACCCAGTACTTC.

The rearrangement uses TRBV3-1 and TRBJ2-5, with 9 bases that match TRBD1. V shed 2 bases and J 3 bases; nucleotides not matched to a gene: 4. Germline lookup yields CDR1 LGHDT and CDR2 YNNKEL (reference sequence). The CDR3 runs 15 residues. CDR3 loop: CASSQHTGGEETQYF. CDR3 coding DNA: TGTGCCAGCAGCCAACACACAGGGGGCGAAGAGACCCAGTACTTC.

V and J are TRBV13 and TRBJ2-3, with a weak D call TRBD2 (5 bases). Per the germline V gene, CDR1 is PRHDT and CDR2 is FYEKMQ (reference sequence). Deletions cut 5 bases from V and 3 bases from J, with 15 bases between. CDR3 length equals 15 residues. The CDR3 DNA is TGTGCCAGCAGCCGGACTCCGCTTCCGACAGATACGCAGTATTTT. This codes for CASSRTPLPTDTQYF.

The CDR3 nucleotides are TGTGCCAGCAGTTCAAACAGTGCCCGGGGGTACGAGCAGTACGTC. Translated: CASSSNSARGYEQYV. The rearrangement joins TRBV28 to TRBJ2-7, with D possibly matching TRBD2 (6 bases). The ends were cut back, 4 bases at V and 4 bases at J, with 17 bases in the middle. The germline V gene has CDR1 MDHEN and CDR2 SYDVKM. This CDR3 comprises 15 residues.

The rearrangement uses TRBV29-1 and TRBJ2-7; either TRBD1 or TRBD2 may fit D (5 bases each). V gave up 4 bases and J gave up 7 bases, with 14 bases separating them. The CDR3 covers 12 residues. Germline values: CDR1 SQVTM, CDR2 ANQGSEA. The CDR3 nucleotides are TGCAGCGTTGCTAACAGGTCGGGAGAGCAGTACGTC. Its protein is CSVANRSGEQYV.

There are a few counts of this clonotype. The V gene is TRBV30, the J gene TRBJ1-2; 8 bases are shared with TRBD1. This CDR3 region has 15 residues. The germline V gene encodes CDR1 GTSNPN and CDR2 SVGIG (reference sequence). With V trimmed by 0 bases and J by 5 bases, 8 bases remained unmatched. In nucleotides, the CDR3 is TGTGCCTGGAGTGTACGAGGAACAGGGGGGTATGGCTACACCTTC. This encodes CAWSVRGTGGYGYTF.

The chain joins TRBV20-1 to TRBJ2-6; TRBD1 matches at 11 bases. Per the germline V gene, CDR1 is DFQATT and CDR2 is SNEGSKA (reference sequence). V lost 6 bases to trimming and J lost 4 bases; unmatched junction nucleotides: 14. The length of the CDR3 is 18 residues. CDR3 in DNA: TGCAGTGCCCTGAGGGTCGGACAGGGGGCGGAAGGGGCCAACGTCCTGACTTTC. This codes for CSALRVGQGAEGANVLTF.

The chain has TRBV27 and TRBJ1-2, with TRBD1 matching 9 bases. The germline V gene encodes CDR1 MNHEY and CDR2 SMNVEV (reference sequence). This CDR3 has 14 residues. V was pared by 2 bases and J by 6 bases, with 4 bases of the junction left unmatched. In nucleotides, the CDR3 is TGTGCCAGCAGTTTACGGGGACAGGGAGATGGCTACACCTTC. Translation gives CASSLRGQGDGYTF.

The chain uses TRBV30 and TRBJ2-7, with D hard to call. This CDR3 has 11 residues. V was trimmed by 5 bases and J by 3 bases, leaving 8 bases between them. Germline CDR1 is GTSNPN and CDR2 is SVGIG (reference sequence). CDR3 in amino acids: CAWETYYEQYF. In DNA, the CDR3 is TGTGCCTGGGAAACCTACTACGAGCAGTACTTC.

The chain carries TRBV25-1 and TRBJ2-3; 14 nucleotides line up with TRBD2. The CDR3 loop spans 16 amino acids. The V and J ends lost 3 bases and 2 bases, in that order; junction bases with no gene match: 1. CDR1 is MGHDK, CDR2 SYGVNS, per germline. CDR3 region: CASSEGLAGVTDTQYF. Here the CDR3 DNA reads TGTGCCAGCAGTGAGGGACTAGCGGGGGTCACAGATACGCAGTATTTT.

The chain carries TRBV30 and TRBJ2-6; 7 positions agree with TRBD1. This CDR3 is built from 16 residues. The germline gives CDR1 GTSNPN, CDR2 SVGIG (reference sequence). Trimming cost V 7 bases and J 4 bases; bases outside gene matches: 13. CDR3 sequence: CASAGTVARGANVLTF. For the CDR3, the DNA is TGTGCCTCAGCCGGGACAGTCGCCAGGGGGGCCAACGTCCTGACTTTC.

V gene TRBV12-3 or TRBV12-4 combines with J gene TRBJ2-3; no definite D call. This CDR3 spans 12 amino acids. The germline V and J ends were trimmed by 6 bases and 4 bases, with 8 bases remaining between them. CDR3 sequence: CASSPLPDTQYF. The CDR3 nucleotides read TGTGCCAGCAGCCCCTTACCAGATACGCAGTATTTT.

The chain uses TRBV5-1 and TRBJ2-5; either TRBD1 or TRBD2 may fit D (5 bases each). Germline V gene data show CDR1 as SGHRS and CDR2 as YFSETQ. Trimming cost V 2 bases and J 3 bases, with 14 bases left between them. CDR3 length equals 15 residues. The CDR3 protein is CASSLNNGGEETQYF. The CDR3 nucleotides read TGCGCCAGCAGCTTAAACAATGGGGGTGAAGAGACCCAGTACTTC. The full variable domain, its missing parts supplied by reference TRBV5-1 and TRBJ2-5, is KAGVTQTPRYLIKTRGQQVTLSCSPISGHRSVSWYQQTPGQGLQFLFEYFSETQRNKGNFPGRFSGRQFSNSRSEMNVSTLELGDSALYLCASSLNNGGEETQYFGPGTRLLVL.

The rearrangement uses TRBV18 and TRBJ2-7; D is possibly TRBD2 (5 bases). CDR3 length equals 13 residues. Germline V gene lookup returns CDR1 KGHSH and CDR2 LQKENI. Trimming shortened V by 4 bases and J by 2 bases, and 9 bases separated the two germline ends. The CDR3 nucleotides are TGTGCCAGCTCACTGGAGGATACCTACGAGCAGTACGTC. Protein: CASSLEDTYEQYV.

CDR3 sequence (DNA): TGTGCCAGCAGCCCCCTTCTGGGGTTTCAGCCCCAGCATTTT. Residues: CASSPLLGFQPQHF. V is TRBV7-9 and J is TRBJ1-5; D is undetermined. Trimming cost V 5 bases and J 6 bases, with 14 bases left between them. The CDR3 totals 14 residues. The germline V gene encodes CDR1 SEHNR and CDR2 FQNEAQ (reference sequence).

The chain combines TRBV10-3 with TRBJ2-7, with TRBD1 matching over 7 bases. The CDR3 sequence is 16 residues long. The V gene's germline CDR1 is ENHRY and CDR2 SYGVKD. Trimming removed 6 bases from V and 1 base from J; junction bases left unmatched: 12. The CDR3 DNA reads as TGTGCCATCAGCAGCTTAGGACAGGTAGGATCCTACGAGCAGTACTTC. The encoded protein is CAISSLGQVGSYEQYF.

The CDR3 is CAWSVGGAGANVLTF. CDR3 nucleotides: TGTGCCTGGAGTGTAGGGGGCGCTGGGGCCAACGTCCTGACTTTC. The V call is TRBV30, the J call TRBJ2-6, with TRBD1 matching 7 bases. J was trimmed by 2 bases and V by 0 bases; bases with no gene match: 1. The CDR3 is 15 amino acids. Looked up from germline, CDR1 is GTSNPN and CDR2 is SVGIG (reference sequence). The variable domain in full, with the rest retrieved from reference TRBV30 and TRBJ2-6, is SQTIHQWPATLVQPVGSPLSLECTVEGTSNPNLYWYRQAAGRGLQLLFYSVGIGQISSEVPQNLSASRPQDRQFILSSKKLLLSDSGFYLCAWSVGGAGANVLTFGAGSRLTVL.

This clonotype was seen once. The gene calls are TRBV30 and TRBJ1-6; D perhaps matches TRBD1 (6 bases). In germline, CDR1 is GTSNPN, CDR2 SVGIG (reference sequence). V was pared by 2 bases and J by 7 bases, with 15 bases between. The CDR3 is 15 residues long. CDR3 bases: TGTGCCTGGAGTTCCGTTCTTACAGGGAATTCACCCCTCCACTTT. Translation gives CAWSSVLTGNSPLHF.

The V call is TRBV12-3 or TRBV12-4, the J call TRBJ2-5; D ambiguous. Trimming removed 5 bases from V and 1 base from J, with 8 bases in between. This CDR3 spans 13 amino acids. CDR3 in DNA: TGTGCCAGCAGTCTAAGACTCCAAGAGACCCAGTACTTC. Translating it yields CASSLRLQETQYF.

CDR3 sequence: CASSTRDYTDTQYF. CDR3 nucleotides: TGTGCCAGCAGCACCAGGGACTACACAGATACGCAGTATTTT. The chain employs TRBV5-4 and TRBJ2-3; 7 bases are shared with TRBD2. J was trimmed by 2 bases and V by 4 bases; bases with no gene match: 4. There are 14 residues in the CDR3. Germline V gives CDR1 SGHNT, CDR2 YYREEE (reference sequence).

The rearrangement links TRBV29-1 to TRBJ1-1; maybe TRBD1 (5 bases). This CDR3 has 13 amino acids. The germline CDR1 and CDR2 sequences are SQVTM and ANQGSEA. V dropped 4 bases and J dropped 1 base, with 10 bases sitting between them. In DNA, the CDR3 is TGCAGCGTTGCCCTCGGGGGGAACACTGAAGCTTTCTTT. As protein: CSVALGGNTEAFF.

CDR3 in amino acids: CSANRDARGTEAFF. For the CDR3, the DNA is TGCAGTGCTAACCGGGACGCACGGGGCACTGAAGCTTTCTTT. V gene TRBV20-1 combines with J gene TRBJ1-1; weak D call: TRBD1 (5 bases). The germline V gene has CDR1 DFQATT and CDR2 SNEGSKA (reference sequence). The CDR3 is made up of 14 amino acids. V lost 4 bases and J 4 bases, leaving 16 bases between the germline ends.